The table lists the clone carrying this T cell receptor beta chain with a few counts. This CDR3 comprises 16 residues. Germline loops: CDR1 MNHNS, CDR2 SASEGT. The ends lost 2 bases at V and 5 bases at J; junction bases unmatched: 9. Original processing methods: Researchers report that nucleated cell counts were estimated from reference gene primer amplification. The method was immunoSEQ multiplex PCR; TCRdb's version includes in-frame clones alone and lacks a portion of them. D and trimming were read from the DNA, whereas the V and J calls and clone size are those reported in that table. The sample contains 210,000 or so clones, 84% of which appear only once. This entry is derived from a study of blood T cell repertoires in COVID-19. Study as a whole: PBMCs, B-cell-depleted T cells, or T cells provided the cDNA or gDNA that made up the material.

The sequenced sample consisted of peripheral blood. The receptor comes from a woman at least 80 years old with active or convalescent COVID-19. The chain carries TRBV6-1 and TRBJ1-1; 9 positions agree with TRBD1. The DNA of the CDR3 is TGTGCCAGCAGTGAAACAGGGGGCGAGAGGTATACTGAAGCTTTCTTT. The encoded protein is CASSETGGERYTEAFF.